This TCR beta chain was sequenced for a study of blood T cell repertoires in COVID-19. Only in-frame clones appear in the TCRdb table, and some are missing; sequencing was by immunoSEQ multiplex PCR. The sample has approximately 280,000 clones, less than 85% seen once. Specimen: PBMCs or T cells enriched from blood (not recorded which). This receptor was taken from a woman in her forties or fifties who had recovered from COVID-19.

The DNA of the CDR3 is TGTGCCAGCAGGCATCCAGGCTCTGGAAACACCATATATTTT. Translation gives CASRHPGSGNTIYF. The V and J genes are TRBV11-2 and TRBJ1-3; D unclear. Trimming cost V 6 bases and J 0 bases, with 9 bases left between them. CDR1 and CDR2 from the germline V gene are SGHAT and FQNNGV. The CDR3 totals 14 residues.